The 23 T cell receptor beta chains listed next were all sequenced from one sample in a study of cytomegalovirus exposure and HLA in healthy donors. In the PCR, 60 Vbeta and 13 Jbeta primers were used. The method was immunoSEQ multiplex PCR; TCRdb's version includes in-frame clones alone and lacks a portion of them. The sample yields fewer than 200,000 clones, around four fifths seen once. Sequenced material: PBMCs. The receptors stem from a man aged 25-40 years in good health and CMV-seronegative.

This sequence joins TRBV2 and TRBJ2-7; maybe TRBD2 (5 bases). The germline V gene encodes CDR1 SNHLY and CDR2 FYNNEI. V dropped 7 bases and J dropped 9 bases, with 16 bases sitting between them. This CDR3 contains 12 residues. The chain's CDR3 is CASNREGRPQYF. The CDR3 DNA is TGTGCCAGCAATCGGGAAGGGCGGCCGCAGTACTTC. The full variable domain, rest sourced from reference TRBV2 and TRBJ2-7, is EPEVTQTPSHQVTQMGQEVILRCVPISNHLYFYWYRQILGQKVEFLVSFYNNEISEKSEIFDDQFSVERPDGSNFTLKIRSTKLEDSAMYFCASNREGRPQYFGPGTRLTVT.

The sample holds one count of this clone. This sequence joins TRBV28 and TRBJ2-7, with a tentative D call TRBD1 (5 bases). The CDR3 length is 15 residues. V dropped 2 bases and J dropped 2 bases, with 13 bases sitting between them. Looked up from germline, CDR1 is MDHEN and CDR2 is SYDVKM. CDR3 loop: CASSLSQGLTYEQYF. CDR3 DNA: TGTGCCAGCAGTTTAAGCCAGGGCCTGACCTACGAGCAGTACTTC.

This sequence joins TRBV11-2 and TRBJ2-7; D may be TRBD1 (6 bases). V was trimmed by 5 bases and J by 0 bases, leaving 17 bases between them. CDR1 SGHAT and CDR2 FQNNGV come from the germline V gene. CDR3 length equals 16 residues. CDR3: CASSHLPQGTSYEQYF. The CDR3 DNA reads TGTGCCAGCAGCCACCTACCGCAGGGGACCTCCTACGAGCAGTACTTC.

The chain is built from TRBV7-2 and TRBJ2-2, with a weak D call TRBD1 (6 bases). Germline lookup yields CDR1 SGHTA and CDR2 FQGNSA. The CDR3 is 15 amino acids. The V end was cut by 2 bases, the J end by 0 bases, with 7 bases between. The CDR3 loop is CASSLRGSNTGELFF. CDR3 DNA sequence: TGTGCCAGCAGCTTAAGGGGGTCGAACACCGGGGAGCTGTTTTTT.

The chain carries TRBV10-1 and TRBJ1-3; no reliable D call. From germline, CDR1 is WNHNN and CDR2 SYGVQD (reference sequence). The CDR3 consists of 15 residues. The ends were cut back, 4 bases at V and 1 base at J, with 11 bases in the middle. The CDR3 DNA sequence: TGCGCCAGCAGTGCCTTGCGGGGATCTGGAAACACCATATATTTT. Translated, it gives CASSALRGSGNTIYF.

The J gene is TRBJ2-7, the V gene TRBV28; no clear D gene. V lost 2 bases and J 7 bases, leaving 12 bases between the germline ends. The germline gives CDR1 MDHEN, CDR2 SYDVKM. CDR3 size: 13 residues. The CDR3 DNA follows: TGTGCCAGCAGTTTAATCCGTATAGATGAGCAGTACTTC. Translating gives CASSLIRIDEQYF.

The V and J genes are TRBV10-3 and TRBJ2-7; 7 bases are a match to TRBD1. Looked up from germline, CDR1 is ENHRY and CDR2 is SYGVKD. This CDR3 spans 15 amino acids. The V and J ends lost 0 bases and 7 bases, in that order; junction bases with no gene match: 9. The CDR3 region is CAISESLRQGGEQYF. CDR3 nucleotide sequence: TGTGCCATCAGTGAGTCTCTGAGACAGGGTGGAGAGCAGTACTTC.

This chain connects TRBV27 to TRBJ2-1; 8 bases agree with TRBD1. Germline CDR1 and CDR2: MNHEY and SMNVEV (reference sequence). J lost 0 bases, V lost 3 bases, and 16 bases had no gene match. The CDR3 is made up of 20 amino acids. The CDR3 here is CASSLEGTGPRIGSYNEQFF. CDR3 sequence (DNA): TGTGCCAGCAGTTTGGAAGGGACAGGCCCCCGAATTGGCTCCTACAATGAGCAGTTCTTC.

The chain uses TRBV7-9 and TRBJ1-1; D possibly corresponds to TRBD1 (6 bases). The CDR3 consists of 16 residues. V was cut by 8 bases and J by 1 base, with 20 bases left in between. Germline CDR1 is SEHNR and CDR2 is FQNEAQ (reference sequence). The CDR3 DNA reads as TGTGCCAGCCGGGGGGCAGGGGCGATAAGGAACACTGAAGCTTTCTTT. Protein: CASRGAGAIRNTEAFF.

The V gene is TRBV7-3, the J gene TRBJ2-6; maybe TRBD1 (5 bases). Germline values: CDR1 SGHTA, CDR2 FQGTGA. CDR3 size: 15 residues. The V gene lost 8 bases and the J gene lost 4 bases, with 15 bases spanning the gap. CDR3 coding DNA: TGTGCCAGCGGGCCAGGGCTTACGGGGGCCAACGTCCTGACTTTC. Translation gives CASGPGLTGANVLTF.

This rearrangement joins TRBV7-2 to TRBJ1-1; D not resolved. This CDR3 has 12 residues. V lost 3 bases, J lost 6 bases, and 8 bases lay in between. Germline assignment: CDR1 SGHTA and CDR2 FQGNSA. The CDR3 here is CASSFSLAEAFF. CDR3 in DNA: TGTGCCAGCAGCTTTTCGCTAGCTGAAGCTTTCTTT.

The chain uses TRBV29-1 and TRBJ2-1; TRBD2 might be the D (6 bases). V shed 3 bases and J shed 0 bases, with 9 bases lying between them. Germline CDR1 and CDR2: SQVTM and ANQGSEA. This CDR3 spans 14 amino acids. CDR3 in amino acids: CSVEGLSSYNEQFF. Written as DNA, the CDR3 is TGCAGCGTTGAGGGACTCAGCTCCTACAATGAGCAGTTCTTC.

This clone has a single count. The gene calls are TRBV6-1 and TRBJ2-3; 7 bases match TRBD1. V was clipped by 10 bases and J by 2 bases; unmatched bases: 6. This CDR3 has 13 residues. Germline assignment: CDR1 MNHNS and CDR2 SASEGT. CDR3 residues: CATRQGPTDTQYF. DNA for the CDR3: TGTGCCACCCGACAGGGCCCCACAGATACGCAGTATTTT.

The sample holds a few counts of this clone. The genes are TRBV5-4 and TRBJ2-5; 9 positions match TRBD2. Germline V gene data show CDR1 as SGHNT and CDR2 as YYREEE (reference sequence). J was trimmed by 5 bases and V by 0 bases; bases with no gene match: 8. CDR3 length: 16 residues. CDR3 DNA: TGTGCCAGCAGCTTGGGCAGGACTAGCGCCGACGAGACCCAGTACTTC. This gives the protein CASSLGRTSADETQYF.

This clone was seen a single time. CDR3 coding DNA: TGTGCCAGCAGCGTCGGGATCGGAGAGACCCAGTACTTC. Protein product: CASSVGIGETQYF. The chain recombines TRBV28 with TRBJ2-5; maybe TRBD2 (5 bases). Between the trimmed V and J ends, which lost 6 bases and 4 bases, there was a span of 12 bases. The germline CDR1 and CDR2 sequences are MDHEN and SYDVKM. This CDR3 comprises 13 residues.

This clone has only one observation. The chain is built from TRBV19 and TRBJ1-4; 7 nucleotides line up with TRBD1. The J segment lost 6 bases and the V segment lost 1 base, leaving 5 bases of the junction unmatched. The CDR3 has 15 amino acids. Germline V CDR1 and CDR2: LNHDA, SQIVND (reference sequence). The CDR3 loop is CASSIGQGKDEKLFF. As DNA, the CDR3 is TGTGCCAGTAGTATAGGACAGGGAAAGGATGAAAAACTGTTTTTT.

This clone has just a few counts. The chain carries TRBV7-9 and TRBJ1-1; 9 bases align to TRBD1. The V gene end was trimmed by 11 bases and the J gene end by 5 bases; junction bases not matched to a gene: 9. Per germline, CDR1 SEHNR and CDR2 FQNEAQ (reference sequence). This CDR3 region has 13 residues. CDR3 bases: TGTGCCTCCAAGGGACAGGGATGGACTGAAGCTTTCTTT. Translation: CASKGQGWTEAFF.

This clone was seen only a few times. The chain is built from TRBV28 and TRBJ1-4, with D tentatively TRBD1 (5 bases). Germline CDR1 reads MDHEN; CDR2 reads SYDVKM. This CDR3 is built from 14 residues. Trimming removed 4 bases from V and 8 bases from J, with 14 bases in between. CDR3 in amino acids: CASSSPNPGEKLFF. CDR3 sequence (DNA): TGTGCCAGCAGTTCCCCGAATCCAGGGGAAAAACTGTTTTTT.

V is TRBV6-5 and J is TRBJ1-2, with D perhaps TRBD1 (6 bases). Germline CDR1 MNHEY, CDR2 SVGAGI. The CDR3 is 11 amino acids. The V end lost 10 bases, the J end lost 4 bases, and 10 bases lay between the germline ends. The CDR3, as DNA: TGTGCCACGGACAGTAGCTATGGCTACACCTTC. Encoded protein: CATDSSYGYTF.

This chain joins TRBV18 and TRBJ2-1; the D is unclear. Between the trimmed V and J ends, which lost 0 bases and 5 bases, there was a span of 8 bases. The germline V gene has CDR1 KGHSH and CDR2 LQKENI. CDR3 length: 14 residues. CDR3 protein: CASSPPWANNEQFF. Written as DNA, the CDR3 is TGTGCCAGCTCACCACCGTGGGCTAACAATGAGCAGTTCTTC.

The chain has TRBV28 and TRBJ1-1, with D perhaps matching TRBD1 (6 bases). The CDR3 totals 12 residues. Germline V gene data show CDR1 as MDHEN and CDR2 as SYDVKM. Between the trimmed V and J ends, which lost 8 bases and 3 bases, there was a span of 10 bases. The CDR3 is CASVPGDTEAFF. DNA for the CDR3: TGTGCCAGCGTCCCAGGGGACACTGAAGCTTTCTTT.

The CDR3 nucleotides are TGTGCCAGCAGCTCACTGACAACTCCAGACATAGATACGCAGTATTTT. It yields the protein CASSSLTTPDIDTQYF. This chain uses TRBV7-8 with TRBJ2-3, with unresolved D. Germline assignment: CDR1 SGHVS and CDR2 FQNEAQ. Trimming cost V 4 bases and J 5 bases, with 19 bases left between them. CDR3 length: 16 amino acids.

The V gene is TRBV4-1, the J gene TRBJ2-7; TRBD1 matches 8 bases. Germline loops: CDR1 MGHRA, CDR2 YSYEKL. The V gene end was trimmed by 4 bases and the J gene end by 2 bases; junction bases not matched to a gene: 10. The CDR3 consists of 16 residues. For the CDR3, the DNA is TGCGCCAGCAGCCGAACAACCGGGACAGGTACCTACGAGCAGTACTTC. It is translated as CASSRTTGTGTYEQYF.